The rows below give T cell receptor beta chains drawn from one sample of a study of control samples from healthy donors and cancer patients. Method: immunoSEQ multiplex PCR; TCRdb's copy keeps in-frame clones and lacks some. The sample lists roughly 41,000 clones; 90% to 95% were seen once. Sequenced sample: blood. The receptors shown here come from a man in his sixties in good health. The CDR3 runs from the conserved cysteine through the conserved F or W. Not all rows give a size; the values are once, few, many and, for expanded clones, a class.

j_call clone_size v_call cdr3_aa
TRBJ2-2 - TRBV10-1 CASISFRTSGRRTGELFF
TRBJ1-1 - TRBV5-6 CASSSTGSEAFF
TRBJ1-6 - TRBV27 CASSLSQGARSYNSPLHF
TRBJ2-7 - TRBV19 CASSIDTGVYEQYF
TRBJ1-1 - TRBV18 CASSPGAWDTEAFF
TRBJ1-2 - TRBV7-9 CASRFQDRYTF
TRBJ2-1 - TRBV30 CAWSMTSTKYNEQFF
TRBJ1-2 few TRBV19 CAISSGLNYGYTF
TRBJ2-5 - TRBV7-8 CASSFLAGTQETQYF
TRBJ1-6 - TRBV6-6 CASSGRDRTYSPLHF
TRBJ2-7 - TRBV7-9 CASRGLAGSNEQYF
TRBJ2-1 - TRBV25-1 CASSEGLAGQFF
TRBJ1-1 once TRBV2 CASSPDLTLGWTEAFF
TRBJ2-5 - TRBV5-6 CASSSDSGRTGETQYF
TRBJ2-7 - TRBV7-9 CASSFTSGREYEQYF
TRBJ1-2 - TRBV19 CASSTDRGLEGYTF
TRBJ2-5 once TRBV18 CASSPLSLGRSQETQYF
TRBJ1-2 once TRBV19 CASTPTQGKGGYTF
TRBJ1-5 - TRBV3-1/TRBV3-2 CASSQGPGNQPQHF
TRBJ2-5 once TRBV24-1 CATSVGPPTETQYF
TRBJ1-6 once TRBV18 CASSPGTGHSPLHF
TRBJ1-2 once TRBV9 CASSTTGYGYTF
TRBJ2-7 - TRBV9 CASSVAEGWYEQYF
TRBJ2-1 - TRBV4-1 CASSLLYNEQFF
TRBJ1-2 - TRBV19 CAVRQGPNNYGYTF
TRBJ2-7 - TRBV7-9 CASSLYEQYF